The 11 T cell receptor beta chains below all came from one sample that was sequenced in a study of blood T cell repertoires in COVID-19. Sequencing used immunoSEQ multiplex PCR; TCRdb keeps in-frame clones, though not all of them. The sample shows hundreds of thousands of clones, about nine tenths of them seen only once. Sequencing was carried out using PBMCs or T cells enriched from blood (not recorded which). Receptor source: a man over 45 who had been exposed to COVID-19.

The chain uses TRBV28 and TRBJ2-7; 8 nucleotides agree with TRBD2. Germline V gene data show CDR1 as MDHEN and CDR2 as SYDVKM. This CDR3 is built from 15 residues. Trimming cost V 5 bases and J 2 bases; bases outside gene matches: 8. As DNA, the CDR3 is TGTGCCAGCAGTCCGGGACTAGTGGTAACCTACGAGCAGTACGTC. Its protein is CASSPGLVVTYEQYV.

The rearrangement uses TRBV10-3 and TRBJ2-1; 7 bases map to TRBD2. The CDR3 has 14 residues. Germline assignment: CDR1 ENHRY and CDR2 SYGVKD. Trimming removed 0 bases from V and 7 bases from J; junction bases left unmatched: 3. CDR3 sequence reads: CAISESRTRNEQFF. DNA for the CDR3: TGTGCCATCAGTGAGTCTAGGACTAGGAATGAGCAGTTCTTC.

The rearrangement joins TRBV2 to TRBJ2-1, with 11 bases fitting TRBD2. After removal of 4 bases from V and 8 bases from J, the junction contained 7 bases not matched to a gene. CDR1 is SNHLY and CDR2 is FYNNEI in the germline V gene. The CDR3 loop spans 15 amino acids. The chain's CDR3 is CASSGFLLAGDEQFF. CDR3 nucleotides: TGTGCCAGCAGTGGGTTCTTACTAGCGGGGGATGAGCAGTTCTTC.

The chain combines TRBV19 with TRBJ2-2, with TRBD2 matching over 7 bases. Germline CDR1 LNHDA, CDR2 SQIVND (reference sequence). The CDR3 sequence is 14 residues long. The trim removed 8 bases at V and 8 bases at J, leaving 11 bases unmatched. In DNA form, the CDR3 reads TGTGCCAGTCAACTGACGGGAGGTGGGGGGGAGCTGTTTTTT. Amino acids: CASQLTGGGGELFF.

The rearrangement uses TRBV6-5 and TRBJ2-5, with D maybe TRBD2 (6 bases). Germline V lookup: CDR1 MNHEY, CDR2 SVGAGI. Between the trimmed V and J ends, which lost 6 bases and 5 bases, there was a span of 13 bases. There are 13 residues in the CDR3. CDR3 coding DNA: TGTGCCAGCAGCGAGGGGACTGGTGAGACCCAGTACTTC. As protein: CASSEGTGETQYF.

This clone was counted only a few times. CDR3 in amino acids: CASSSNRVGGYTF. The CDR3 region has the DNA TGTGCCAGCAGTTCCAACAGGGTTGGGGGCTACACCTTC. This chain connects TRBV12-3 or TRBV12-4 to TRBJ1-2; maybe TRBD1 (6 bases). The CDR3 has 13 amino acids. Trimming stripped 4 bases from V and 8 bases from J, with 14 bases between.

This sequence joins TRBV28 and TRBJ2-1; tentative D call: TRBD2 (6 bases). Germline V CDR1 and CDR2: MDHEN, SYDVKM. The CDR3 extends over 14 amino acids. Trimming cost V 7 bases and J 2 bases, with 12 bases left between them. CDR3 nucleotides: TGTGCCAGCACACACGGGGGTACCTACAATGAGCAGTTCTTC. It encodes CASTHGGTYNEQFF.

V gene TRBV29-1 combines with J gene TRBJ1-1; 10 nucleotides agree with TRBD1. This CDR3 is 15 amino acids long. Germline V gives CDR1 SQVTM, CDR2 ANQGSEA. With 2 bases clipped from V and 7 bases from J, the junction kept 10 bases outside the gene matches. The chain's CDR3 is CSVELFGTGVNEAFF. The CDR3 nucleotides are TGCAGCGTTGAATTATTTGGGACAGGGGTTAATGAAGCTTTCTTT.

Here the CDR3 DNA reads TGTGCCAGCAGCCAAGCTGCCCCCGTCGGGAACACTGAAGCTTTCTTT. Protein sequence: CASSQAAPVGNTEAFF. This chain links TRBV4-2 with TRBJ1-1; no reliable D call. This CDR3 comprises 16 residues. Germline V lookup: CDR1 LGHNA, CDR2 YNFKEQ. Trimming took off 1 base at V and 1 base at J, with 13 bases between the two ends.

The rearrangement links TRBV3-1 (or the pseudogene TRBV3-2) to TRBJ2-2; D is uncertain. The V end lost 2 bases, the J end lost 5 bases, and 3 bases lay between the germline ends. Germline assignment: CDR1 LGHDT and CDR2 YNNKEL (reference sequence). CDR3 length equals 12 residues. For the CDR3, the DNA is TGTGCCAGCAGCCAACTAACCGGGGAGCTGTTTTTT. Its protein product is CASSQLTGELFF.

V gene TRBV5-4 combines with J gene TRBJ2-5, with unresolved D. V was cut by 2 bases and J by 4 bases, with 15 bases left in between. This CDR3 is built from 15 residues. The germline CDR1 and CDR2 sequences are SGHNT and YYREEE (reference sequence). The CDR3 DNA reads as TGTGCCAGCAGCTTAGGTGGAGCATCGGGAGAGACCCAGTACTTC. Translation: CASSLGGASGETQYF.